This T cell receptor (beta chain) was observed in a study of blood T cell repertoires in COVID-19. The wider study: Researchers got acute and convalescent COVID-19 samples from the United States, Italy and Spain. PBMCs, B-cell-depleted T cells, or T cells were the source of the cDNA or gDNA that made up the material.

Original processing methods: Cell counts per sample came from amplifying reference gene primers. Sequencing used immunoSEQ multiplex PCR; TCRdb keeps in-frame clones, though not all of them. From that table come the V and J calls and clone size; the DNA was used to work out D and trimming. The data show 200,000 to 250,000 clones, approximately 78% seen once. Germline lookup yields CDR1 SQVTM and CDR2 ANQGSEA. The CDR3 spans 15 residues. Trimming left V 1 base short and J 5 bases short, with 17 bases between. The sequence came from a woman aged 40 to 49 with acute or convalescent COVID-19. Sequencing was performed on peripheral blood. The V and J genes are TRBV29-1 and TRBJ1-1; D is perhaps TRBD1 (5 bases). The CDR3 sequence is CSVEGGDLVGTEAFF. The CDR3 DNA sequence: TGCAGCGTTGAAGGGGGGGACCTTGTGGGAACTGAAGCTTTCTTT.